This T cell receptor (beta chain) originates from a study of blood T cell repertoires in COVID-19. The data were produced by immunoSEQ multiplex PCR, yet TCRdb's version contains in-frame clones alone and is incomplete. Among just over 150,000 clones listed, roughly 85% were seen once. Trimming shortened V by 6 bases and J by 3 bases, and 14 bases separated the two germline ends. The CDR3 covers 15 residues. Germline V gene sequence: CDR1 SNHLY, CDR2 FYNNEI. This chain joins TRBV2 and TRBJ1-4, with D unresolved. The sample consisted of peripheral blood. The source is a human donor with acute or convalescent COVID-19. The donor label of this sample is uncertain. Here the CDR3 reads CASSGSGSPNEKLFF. The CDR3 nucleotides are TGTGCCAGCAGCGGTTCGGGTTCCCCTAATGAAAAACTGTTTTTT.